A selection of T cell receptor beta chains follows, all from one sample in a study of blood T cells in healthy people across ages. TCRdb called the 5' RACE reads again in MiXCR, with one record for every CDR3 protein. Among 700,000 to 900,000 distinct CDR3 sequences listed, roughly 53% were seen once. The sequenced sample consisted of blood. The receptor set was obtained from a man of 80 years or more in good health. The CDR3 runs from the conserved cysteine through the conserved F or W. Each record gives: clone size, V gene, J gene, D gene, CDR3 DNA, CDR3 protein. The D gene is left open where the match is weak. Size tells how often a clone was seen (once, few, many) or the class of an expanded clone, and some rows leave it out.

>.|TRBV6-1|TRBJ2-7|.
TGTGCCGCTAAGGGATTTGCCTACGAGCAGTACTTC
CAAKGFAYEQYF
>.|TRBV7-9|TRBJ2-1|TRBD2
TGTGCCAGCAGCTTACCACCTCGGACTAGCGGGAGCAAGGATGAGCAGTTCTTC
CASSLPPRTSGSKDEQFF
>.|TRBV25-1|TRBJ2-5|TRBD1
TGTGCCAGCAGTGAGGACAGGGGGCTTGTGACCCAGTACTTC
CASSEDRGLVTQYF
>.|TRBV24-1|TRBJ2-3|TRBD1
TGTGCCACCAGTGATTCGAGACCGGGACAGACGCAGTATTTT
CATSDSRPGQTQYF
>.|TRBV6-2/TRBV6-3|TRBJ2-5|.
TGTGCCAGCAGTGGGACATTCCAAGAGACCCAGTACTTC
CASSGTFQETQYF
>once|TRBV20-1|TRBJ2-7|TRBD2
TGCAGTGTAAGGGTAAGCGGGAGTGACGAGCAGTACTTC
CSVRVSGSDEQYF
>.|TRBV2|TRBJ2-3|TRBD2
TGTGCGAACGGGAGGGAAATCACAGATACGCAGTATTTT
CANGREITDTQYF
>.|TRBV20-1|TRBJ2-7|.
TGCAGCGCTGCAGAGGGGGGAATGGGCGAGCAGTACTTC
CSAAEGGMGEQYF
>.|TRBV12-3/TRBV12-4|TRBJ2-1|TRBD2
TGTGCCAGCAGCCGACGTACTAGCGGCTCCTACAATGAGCAGTTCTTC
CASSRRTSGSYNEQFF
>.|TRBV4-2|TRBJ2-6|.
TGTGCCAGCAGCCAAGAGCCTGGGGCCAACGTCCCGACTTTC
CASSQEPGANVPTF
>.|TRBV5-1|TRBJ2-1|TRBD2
TGCGCCAGCAGCTTGGCGACTAGCCTCCCCAGCCAGTTCTTC
CASSLATSLPSQFF
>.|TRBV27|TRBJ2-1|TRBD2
TGTGCCAGCAGTTTATCGAAGGCGGGAGGGTCTAACAATGAGCAGTTCTTC
CASSLSKAGGSNNEQFF
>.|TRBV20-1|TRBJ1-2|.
TGCAGTGCTAGAGGGACAGCGGACTATGGCTACACCTTC
CSARGTADYGYTF
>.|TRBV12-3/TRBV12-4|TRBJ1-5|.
TGTGCCAGCGCCCTTGCGGGGGTATCGGGGCAGCCCCAGCATTTT
CASALAGVSGQPQHF
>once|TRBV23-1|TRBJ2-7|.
TGCGCCAGCAGTCGTGCGACCCCACGCGAGCAGTACTTC
CASSRATPREQYF
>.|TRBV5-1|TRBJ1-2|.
TGCGCCAGCAGCGGAGGGGAGGGCTCCTTTAACTATGGCTACACCTTC
CASSGGEGSFNYGYTF
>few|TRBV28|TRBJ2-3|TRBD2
TGTGCCAGCAGTCCCCCTAGCGGTCTCACAGATACGCAGTATTTT
CASSPPSGLTDTQYF
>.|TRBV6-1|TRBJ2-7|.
TGTGCCAGCAGTGAAGGGGGACTCGTCTTCGAGCAGTACTTC
CASSEGGLVFEQYF
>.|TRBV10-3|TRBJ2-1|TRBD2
TGTGCCATCCGGACTAGCGGGAATTACAATGAGCAGTTCTTC
CAIRTSGNYNEQFF
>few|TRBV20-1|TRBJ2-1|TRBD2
TGCAGTGCTCTAGAGACGACTAGCGGGAGGTCTTACAATGAGCAGTTCTTC
CSALETTSGRSYNEQFF
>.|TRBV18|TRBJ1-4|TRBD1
TGTGCCAGCTCACAGACAGGGGGAAGCGAAAAACTGTTTTTT
CASSQTGGSEKLFF
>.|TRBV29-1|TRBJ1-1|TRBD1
TGCAGCGGGGACAGGGTAATCAACACTGAAGCTTTCTTT
CSGDRVINTEAFF
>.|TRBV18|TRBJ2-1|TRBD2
TGTGCCAGCGCGGCCACTAGCGGGAGCTCCTACAATGAGCAGTTCTTC
CASAATSGSSYNEQFF
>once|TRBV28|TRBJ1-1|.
TGTGCCAGCAACCCGTGGGGCACTGAAGCTTTCTTT
CASNPWGTEAFF
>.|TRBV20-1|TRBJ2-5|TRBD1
TGCAGTGCTGGGTCCCGGACAGGATCCCAAGAGACCCAGTACTTC
CSAGSRTGSQETQYF
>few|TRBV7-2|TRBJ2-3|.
TGTGCCAGCAGCTTAGCGGTAATGGCAGATACGCAGTATTTT
CASSLAVMADTQYF
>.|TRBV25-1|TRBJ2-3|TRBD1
TGTGCCAGCAATCAGGGGGACCTGGGCACAGATACGCAGTATTTT
CASNQGDLGTDTQYF
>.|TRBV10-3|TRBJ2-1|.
TGTGCCATCAGTGTAGACAGGTACAATGAGCAGTTCTTC
CAISVDRYNEQFF
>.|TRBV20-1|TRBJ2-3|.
TGCAGTGCTAGAGGAACGAGCGGGGTCAGGGGTAGCACAGATACGCAGTATTTT
CSARGTSGVRGSTDTQYF
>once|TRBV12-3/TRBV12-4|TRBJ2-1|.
TGTGCCAGCAGTTTCCAGACGTGGAATGAGCAGTTCTTC
CASSFQTWNEQFF
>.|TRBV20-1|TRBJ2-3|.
TGCAGTGTTCAGGGGACGAATCACGGTACGCAGTATTTT
CSVQGTNHGTQYF
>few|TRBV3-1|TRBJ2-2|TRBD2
TGTGCCAGCAGCCAACCAGGGAGGGTACCCGGGGAGCTGTTTTTT
CASSQPGRVPGELFF
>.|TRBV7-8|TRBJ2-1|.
TGTGCCAGCAGCTTCGGGACGGGCATTGTGGATGAGCAGTTCTTC
CASSFGTGIVDEQFF
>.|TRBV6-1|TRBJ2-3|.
TGTGCCAGCAGCCAGAACCGGGCCCCCGGGGATACGCAGTATTTT
CASSQNRAPGDTQYF
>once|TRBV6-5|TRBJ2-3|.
TGTGCCAGACCGACAAGGGGCACAGATACGCAGTATTTT
CARPTRGTDTQYF
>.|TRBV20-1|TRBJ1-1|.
TGCAGTGCTAGAGATCGTAGGGGTGGCACTGAAGCTTTCTTT
CSARDRRGGTEAFF
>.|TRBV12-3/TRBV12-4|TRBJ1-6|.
TGTGCCAGCAGTCCCCCCGGTTCCAATTCACCCCTCCACTTT
CASSPPGSNSPLHF
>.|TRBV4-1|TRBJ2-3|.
TGCGCCAGCAGCCCGACCTTTGCCGACAAGCACAGAGACGCGTATTTT
CASSPTFADKHRDAYF
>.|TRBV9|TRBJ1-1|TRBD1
TGTGCCAGCAGCGTAGAGGGGGCCGTAGCTGGTGAAGCTTTCTTT
CASSVEGAVAGEAFF
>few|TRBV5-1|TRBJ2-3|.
TGCGCCAGCAGCCCCCAGGGCTACACAGATACGCAGTATTTT
CASSPQGYTDTQYF
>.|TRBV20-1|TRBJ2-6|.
TGCAGTGCTGGCCTAGACACCGAAGTCCTGACTTTC
CSAGLDTEVLTF
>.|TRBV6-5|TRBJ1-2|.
TGTGCCAGCAGTTACCGACAGGAGACGTATGGCTACACCTTC
CASSYRQETYGYTF
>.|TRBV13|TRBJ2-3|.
TGTGCCAGCAGCCCCGACAGGGGAGGGCACAGATACGCGTATTTT
CASSPDRGGHRYAYF
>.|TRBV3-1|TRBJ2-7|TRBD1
TGTGCCAGCAGAGCAGACAGGGGCGAGCAGTACTTC
CASRADRGEQYF
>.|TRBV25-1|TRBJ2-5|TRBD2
TGTGCCAGCAGTGAATGGGGCCTAGCGGGAGTTGAGACCCAGTACTTC
CASSEWGLAGVETQYF
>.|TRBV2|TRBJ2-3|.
TGTGCCAGCAGTGAGAGGGATGATACGCAGTATTTT
CASSERDDTQYF
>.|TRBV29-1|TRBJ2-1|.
TGCAGCGTTGAAAGTAGTTACAATGAGCAGTTCTTC
CSVESSYNEQFF
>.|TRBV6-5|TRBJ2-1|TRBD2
TGTGCCAGCAGTTACTCGGCTAGCGGGAGGGACAATGAGCAGTTCTTC
CASSYSASGRDNEQFF
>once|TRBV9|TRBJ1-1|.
TGTGCCAGCAGCGTAGGTGTGGCGAACACTGAAGCTTTCTTT
CASSVGVANTEAFF
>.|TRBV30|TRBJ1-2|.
TGTGCCTGGACCCCCCCCGGCTACGACTATGGCTACACCTTC
CAWTPPGYDYGYTF
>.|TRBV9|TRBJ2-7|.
TGTGCCAGCAGCGTAGAAGGCCGAAGGGGCCCCTACGAGCAGTACTTC
CASSVEGRRGPYEQYF
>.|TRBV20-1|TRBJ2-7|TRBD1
TGCAGTGCTAGACACTTGGACAGGGTCTACGAGCAGTACTTC
CSARHLDRVYEQYF
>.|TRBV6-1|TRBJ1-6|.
TGTGCCACTAAGCCTGACAGCGCTTCCTCTTATTCACCCCTCCACTTT
CATKPDSASSYSPLHF
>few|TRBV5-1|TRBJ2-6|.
TGCGCCAGCAGCGGTCACAGGGTTCCCTCTGGGGCCAACGTCCTGACTTTC
CASSGHRVPSGANVLTF
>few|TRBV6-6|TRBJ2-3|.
TGTGCCAGCAGTGTATCTGGGGACGAAGCAGATACGCAGTATTTT
CASSVSGDEADTQYF
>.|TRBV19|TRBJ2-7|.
TGTGCCAGTAGTAGGGATTTCGCCTACGAGCAGTACTTC
CASSRDFAYEQYF
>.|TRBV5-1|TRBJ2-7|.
TGCGCCAGCAGCTTGGGCAGCTCGAGGGGGAACGAGCAGTACTTC
CASSLGSSRGNEQYF
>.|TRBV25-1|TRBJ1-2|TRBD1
TGTGCCAGCAGTGATCCACAGGGGTCGAACTATGGCTACACCTTC
CASSDPQGSNYGYTF
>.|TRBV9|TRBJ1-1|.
TGTGCCAGCAGCGCGGACCGTATGGTAGCTTTCTTT
CASSADRMVAFF
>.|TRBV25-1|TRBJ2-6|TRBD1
TGTGCCAGCAGTGAACCGGGACAGGGGGCTTCTGGGGCCAACGTCCTGACTTTC
CASSEPGQGASGANVLTF